Following are 15 T cell receptor beta chains from one sample sequenced in a study of shared clonotypes between healthy human individuals. Method: immunoSEQ multiplex PCR; TCRdb's copy keeps in-frame clones and lacks some. The sample carries 2,100,000 or so clones, almost 96% recorded once. The sequencing input was naive CD4+ T cells sorted from blood. Subset in this sample: CD45RA+ positively selected. These TCRs come from a man between 18 and 29 years old in good health.

V gene TRBV18 combines with J gene TRBJ1-5, with 11 bases identical to TRBD1. Trimming cost V 5 bases and J 6 bases; bases outside gene matches: 6. The length of the CDR3 is 15 residues. CDR1 and CDR2 (germline): KGHSH, LQKENI. The CDR3 spells CASSMDRGLGQPQHF. The CDR3 DNA reads as TGTGCCAGCTCAATGGACAGGGGGCTGGGTCAGCCCCAGCATTTT.

The chain carries TRBV28 and TRBJ1-5; 7 bases line up with TRBD1. This CDR3 is built from 14 residues. Germline V CDR1 and CDR2: MDHEN, SYDVKM. V was clipped by 5 bases and J by 6 bases; unmatched bases: 7. CDR3 DNA: TGTGCCAGCAGTCCAGGGGGGGGTGGTCAGCCCCAGCATTTT. Encoded protein: CASSPGGGGQPQHF.

The J gene is TRBJ1-2, the V gene TRBV18, with D possibly matching TRBD1 (5 bases). The CDR3 runs to 15 residues. Germline lookup yields CDR1 KGHSH and CDR2 LQKENI. V was trimmed by 3 bases and J by 3 bases, leaving 14 bases between them. In DNA, the CDR3 is TGTGCCAGCTCACCGGTACAGGCAAACGACTATGGCTACACCTTC. It yields the protein CASSPVQANDYGYTF.

V and J are TRBV18 and TRBJ2-2; 7 bases are a match to TRBD1. The length of the CDR3 is 15 residues. The germline V gene has CDR1 KGHSH and CDR2 LQKENI. The V segment lost 6 bases and the J segment 10 bases; nucleotides outside the gene matches: 14. DNA for the CDR3: TGTGCCAGCTCCCTCGGACAGGTCAAGGGAATGGAGCTGTTTTTT. It translates to CASSLGQVKGMELFF.

The gene calls are TRBV2 and TRBJ2-7; tentatively, D is TRBD1 (5 bases). CDR3 size: 16 residues. Germline V gives CDR1 SNHLY, CDR2 FYNNEI. Between the trimmed V and J ends, which lost 4 bases and 0 bases, there was a span of 16 bases. The CDR3, as DNA: TGTGCCAGCAGTGCCGTCCCTAGGGGTAACTCCTACGAGCAGTACTTC. It translates to CASSAVPRGNSYEQYF.

The chain employs TRBV11-1 and TRBJ1-2; 7 bases line up with TRBD1. CDR3 size: 15 residues. The ends lost 5 bases at V and 1 base at J; junction bases unmatched: 7. CDR1 and CDR2 (germline): SGHAT, FQDESV (reference sequence). CDR3 in amino acids: CASSRDRADNYGYTF. CDR3 DNA sequence: TGTGCCAGCAGCCGAGACAGGGCCGATAACTATGGCTACACCTTC.

The genes are TRBV27 and TRBJ1-5, with a possible D match to TRBD1 (5 bases). Germline CDR1 reads MNHEY; CDR2 reads SMNVEV (reference sequence). Trimming left V 1 base short and J 1 base short, with 11 bases between. The CDR3 totals 16 residues. The CDR3 sequence is CASSLYGGLSNQPQHF. For the CDR3, the DNA is TGTGCCAGCAGTTTATACGGGGGGTTGAGCAATCAGCCCCAGCATTTT.

The gene calls are TRBV5-6 and TRBJ1-4; 7 bases are a match to TRBD1. Germline-derived CDR1 and CDR2 are SGHDT and YYEEEE. The CDR3 loop spans 15 amino acids. V dropped 7 bases and J dropped 3; count of bases not matched to a gene: 9. Here the CDR3 DNA reads TGTGCCAGCTCCAGAGCAGGGGGTGCTAATGAAAAACTGTTTTTT. Its translation is CASSRAGGANEKLFF.

The genes are TRBV2 and TRBJ2-3, with D possibly TRBD2 on 6 matching bases. The CDR3 spans 10 residues. Trimming removed 8 bases from V and 9 bases from J, with 9 bases in between. CDR1 and CDR2 (germline): SNHLY, FYNNEI. The CDR3 spells CASVRGTQYF. CDR3 nucleotides: TGTGCCAGCGTCCGGGGGACGCAGTATTTT.

The chain uses TRBV4-2 and TRBJ1-4, with TRBD1 as a possible D gene (5 bases). The V gene lost 2 bases and the J gene lost 8 bases, with 15 bases spanning the gap. Germline-derived CDR1 and CDR2 are LGHNA and YNFKEQ. The CDR3 has 15 amino acids. CDR3 DNA sequence: TGTGCCAGCAGCCAACTCAGAGAGGGGTGGGAAAAACTGTTTTTT. Translating gives CASSQLREGWEKLFF.

The genes are TRBV7-2 and TRBJ1-1; perhaps TRBD1 as D (5 bases). CDR3 length: 13 residues. In germline, CDR1 is SGHTA, CDR2 FQGNSA. The V and J ends lost 6 bases and 7 bases respectively, with 15 bases between them. The CDR3 loop reads CASSWIGADEAFF. The CDR3 nucleotides are TGTGCCAGCAGTTGGATCGGGGCAGATGAAGCTTTCTTT.

The chain joins TRBV9 to TRBJ2-2; TRBD1 matches at 8 bases. J lost 7 bases, V lost 0 bases, and 11 bases had no gene match. CDR1 is SGDLS and CDR2 is YYNGEE in the germline V gene. This CDR3 region has 17 residues. As DNA, the CDR3 is TGTGCCAGCAGCGTAGCGTTGAACAGGGGGATTGACGGGGAGCTGTTTTTT. It encodes CASSVALNRGIDGELFF.

The chain employs TRBV7-9 and TRBJ2-5; D unclear. Germline V gives CDR1 SEHNR, CDR2 FQNEAQ (reference sequence). The V end lost 1 base, the J end lost 8 bases, and 8 bases lay between the germline ends. CDR3 size: 12 residues. The CDR3 protein is CASSLEGSTQYF. In DNA form, the CDR3 reads TGTGCCAGCAGCTTAGAAGGGTCAACCCAGTACTTC.

The chain is built from TRBV7-9 and TRBJ1-6; D not resolved. Trimming pared 5 bases from V and 6 bases from J, leaving 14 bases between. Germline CDR1 and CDR2: SEHNR and FQNEAQ (reference sequence). The CDR3 length is 15 residues. The CDR3 coding sequence is TGTGCCAGCAGCCGGGAGCAGGAGTTTAATTCACCCCTCCACTTT. It codes for CASSREQEFNSPLHF.

The J gene is TRBJ2-3, the V gene TRBV25-1, with 12 bases aligning to TRBD2. Germline V gene sequence: CDR1 MGHDK, CDR2 SYGVNS. Unmatched junction bases numbered 3, after V lost 11 bases and J lost 3 bases. CDR3 length equals 13 residues. The CDR3 spells CAVGLAGTDTQYF. Here the CDR3 DNA reads TGTGCCGTCGGACTAGCGGGAACAGATACGCAGTATTTT.